This passage covers 7 T cell receptor beta chains from one sample sequenced in a study of shared clonotypes between healthy human individuals. Some clones are missing from TCRdb's copy, which holds only in-frame ones; the method was immunoSEQ multiplex PCR. There are hundreds of thousands of clones in the sample; around 73% occur only once, and around 2% lies in the top ten. Sample: memory CD4+ T cells sorted from blood. Subset defined: CD45RA-negative fraction. Source of these receptors: a woman in her twenties or thirties in good health.

The chain employs TRBV6-1 and TRBJ1-4; TRBD1 aligns across 7 bases. V trimming: 2 bases; J trimming: 0 bases; junction bases outside the gene matches: 3. The CDR3 covers 16 residues. Germline V lookup: CDR1 MNHNS, CDR2 SASEGT. This chain's CDR3 is CASSERQGATNEKLFF. For the CDR3, the DNA is TGTGCCAGCAGTGAACGACAGGGTGCAACTAATGAAAAACTGTTTTTT.

CDR3 sequence reads: CASRVINSGANVLTF. The CDR3 DNA reads as TGTGCCAGCAGAGTCATAAACTCTGGGGCCAACGTCCTGACTTTC. V gene TRBV2 combines with J gene TRBJ2-6; D is unclear. V dropped 6 bases and J dropped 0 bases, with 9 bases sitting between them. The CDR3 is made up of 15 amino acids. Germline CDR1 reads SNHLY; CDR2 reads FYNNEI. Looking up the rest from reference TRBV2 and TRBJ2-6 gives the full variable domain: EPEVTQTPSHQVTQMGQEVILRCVPISNHLYFYWYRQILGQKVEFLVSFYNNEISEKSEIFDDQFSVERPDGSNFTLKIRSTKLEDSAMYFCASRVINSGANVLTFGAGSRLTVL.

This clone was seen only a few times. The chain couples TRBV7-9 to TRBJ1-1; D not certain. The germline CDR1 and CDR2 sequences are SEHNR and FQNEAQ (reference sequence). The CDR3 runs 13 residues. Trimming pared 7 bases from V and 0 bases from J, leaving 9 bases between. The CDR3 sequence: CASTAGMNTEAFF. The CDR3 nucleotides read TGTGCCAGCACCGCGGGGATGAACACTGAAGCTTTCTTT.

This clone was counted ten times or more. The gene calls are TRBV5-1 and TRBJ1-1; unclear D gene. From germline, CDR1 is SGHRS and CDR2 YFSETQ. This CDR3 is 15 amino acids long. V gave up 3 bases and J gave up 0 bases, with 12 bases separating them. In DNA form, the CDR3 reads TGCGCCAGCAGCTCCAACGGCAACATGAACACTGAAGCTTTCTTT. It encodes CASSSNGNMNTEAFF.

V usage is TRBV18 and J usage is TRBJ1-5, with D uncertain. Between the trimmed V and J ends, which lost 3 bases and 4 bases, there was a span of 4 bases. Germline lookup yields CDR1 KGHSH and CDR2 LQKENI. This CDR3 has 12 residues. The CDR3 sequence is CASSPDNQPQHF. The CDR3 nucleotides read TGTGCCAGCTCACCGGATAATCAGCCCCAGCATTTT.

This clone was detected only once. The gene calls are TRBV28 and TRBJ2-1; D uncertain. Trimming stripped 3 bases from V and 8 bases from J, with 8 bases between. Germline V gene sequence: CDR1 MDHEN, CDR2 SYDVKM. The CDR3 runs to 12 residues. The CDR3 spells CASSFLEYEQFF. Here the CDR3 DNA reads TGTGCCAGCAGTTTCCTAGAGTATGAGCAGTTCTTC.

This sequence joins TRBV5-1 and TRBJ2-5; 9 bases fit TRBD2. V was clipped by 4 bases and J by 5 bases; unmatched bases: 12. This CDR3 comprises 16 residues. Germline V gene lookup returns CDR1 SGHRS and CDR2 YFSETQ. CDR3 nucleotides: TGCGCCAGCAGCAAGGGACTAGCCCCCGAGGAGGAGACCCAGTACTTC. Translating it yields CASSKGLAPEEETQYF.